The source of this T cell receptor (beta chain) is a study of cytomegalovirus exposure and HLA in healthy donors. PCR primers comprised 60 Vbeta and 13 Jbeta primers. Clones were read by immunoSEQ multiplex PCR, and TCRdb kept only the in-frame ones, dropping some. The data contain approximately 150,000 clones, around 83% of them singletons. Germline CDR1 is SEHNR and CDR2 is FQNEAQ (reference sequence). The CDR3 runs 12 residues. Study-wide points: The records held CMV serostatus as the only immune exposure information. Some V segments (TRBV6-2 and TRBV6-3 among them) were excluded as indistinguishable.

Notes on this clone: Its antigen is unidentified. Its ends do not fully match the called genes, so a read error is possible.

The chain carries TRBV7-9 and TRBJ2-4; 9 bases match TRBD1. This clonotype was sampled from a man in his thirties or forties in good health and CMV-seropositive. The sample comprised PBMCs. The CDR3 reads CSSSSTGGIQYF. In DNA, the CDR3 is TGTTCCAGCAGCTCGACAGGGGGAATTCAGTACTTC. Drawing the rest from reference TRBV7-9 and TRBJ2-4, the complete variable domain is DTGVSQNPRHKITKRGQNVTFRCDPISEHNRLYWYRQTLGQGPEFLTYFQNEAQLEKSRLLSDRFSAERPKGSFSTLEIQRTEQGDSAMYLCSSSSTGGIQYFGAGTRLSVL.